These 26 T cell receptor beta chains originate from one sample sequenced in a study of blood T cell repertoires in COVID-19. Clones were read by immunoSEQ multiplex PCR, and TCRdb kept only the in-frame ones, dropping some. The repertoire includes 150,000 or so clones, 88% of them detected once, and 2.4% sits in the top ten. The sequenced sample consisted of peripheral blood. The receptor set was obtained from a woman in her 70s with acute or convalescent COVID-19.

This clone has just a few counts. The rearrangement uses TRBV3-1 (or the pseudogene TRBV3-2) and TRBJ1-5, with no clear D. Trimming pared 1 base from V and 6 bases from J, leaving 10 bases between. Germline V gives CDR1 LGHDT, CDR2 YNNKEL (reference sequence). The CDR3 covers 14 residues. CDR3 sequence (DNA): TGTGCCAGCAGCCAAGGAGTCGCCGGTCAGCCCCAGCATTTT. Its translation: CASSQGVAGQPQHF.

This chain joins TRBV18 and TRBJ2-3; TRBD1 agrees at 8 bases. CDR1 is KGHSH and CDR2 is LQKENI in the germline V gene. The ends lost 6 bases at V and 3 bases at J; junction bases unmatched: 8. This CDR3 contains 15 residues. The DNA of the CDR3 is TGTGCCAGCTCCGAGAGGACAGGGCCAACAGATACGCAGTATTTT. It is translated as CASSERTGPTDTQYF.

The chain employs TRBV5-1 and TRBJ1-1; a weak D match, TRBD1 (6 bases). V lost 3 bases to trimming and J lost 1 base, with 10 bases between them. Germline lookup yields CDR1 SGHRS and CDR2 YFSETQ. This CDR3 has 14 amino acids. CDR3 DNA: TGCGCCAGCAGCTCAGGACAGCCGAACACTGAAGCTTTCTTT. Its protein is CASSSGQPNTEAFF.

This chain connects TRBV18 to TRBJ1-2; TRBD1 agrees at 7 bases. The CDR3 length is 13 residues. V was clipped by 1 base and J by 8 bases; unmatched bases: 4. Germline CDR1 is KGHSH and CDR2 is LQKENI. The CDR3 protein is CASSPRPGGGYTF. As DNA, the CDR3 is TGTGCCAGCTCACCACGGCCAGGGGGAGGCTACACCTTC.

The rearrangement joins TRBV2 to TRBJ2-5, with 8 nucleotides matching TRBD1. V lost 2 bases, J lost 5 bases, and 19 bases stayed unmatched. Germline V CDR1 and CDR2: SNHLY, FYNNEI. CDR3 size: 19 residues. CDR3 sequence reads: CASSERAGGVLGSPETQYF. CDR3 in DNA: TGTGCCAGCAGTGAAAGGGCAGGGGGCGTTTTGGGTAGCCCTGAGACCCAGTACTTC.

The chain joins TRBV19 to TRBJ2-1, with 11 bases identical to TRBD2. J lost 6 bases, V lost 3 bases, and 7 bases had no gene match. The germline gives CDR1 LNHDA, CDR2 SQIVND (reference sequence). CDR3 size: 16 residues. Written as DNA, the CDR3 is TGTGCCAGTAGTATCCCCTCCGGACTAGCGGGCAATGAGCAGTTCTTC. Translating it yields CASSIPSGLAGNEQFF.

The chain carries TRBV7-2 and TRBJ2-2; 8 bases line up with TRBD2. Per the germline V gene, CDR1 is SGHTA and CDR2 is FQGNSA. With V trimmed by 2 bases and J by 2 bases, 7 bases remained unmatched. The CDR3 is 17 amino acids. CDR3 sequence reads: CASSLQAGAVNTGELFF. The CDR3 DNA follows: TGTGCCAGCAGCTTACAAGCGGGGGCGGTTAACACCGGGGAGCTGTTTTTT.

This clone was seen more than once but under ten times. The genes are TRBV7-2 and TRBJ1-1; TRBD1 matches 7 bases. This CDR3 spans 15 amino acids. Looked up from germline, CDR1 is SGHTA and CDR2 is FQGNSA. V lost 4 bases to trimming and J lost 6 bases; unmatched junction nucleotides: 11. DNA for the CDR3: TGTGCCAGCAGCTCGCTGGGACAGAATATACCTGAAGCTTTCTTT. It yields the protein CASSSLGQNIPEAFF.

The chain carries TRBV6-1 and TRBJ2-7; TRBD1 agrees at 7 bases. Trimming at V came to 2 bases and at J to 4 bases, leaving 2 bases not matched to a gene. CDR1 and CDR2 (germline): MNHNS, SASEGT. The CDR3 sequence is 13 residues long. The CDR3 sequence is CASSENRGYEQYV. CDR3 DNA: TGTGCCAGCAGTGAAAACAGGGGATACGAGCAGTACGTC.

The V call is TRBV21-1, the J call TRBJ1-4; the tabulated D call, TRBD1, remains unverified against the DNA. TRBV21-1 is a pseudogene segment. This CDR3 spans 18 amino acids. Written as DNA, the CDR3 is TGTGCCAGCAGCAATACCTCGCGGACAGGCTCATTTAATGAAAAACTGTTTTTT. Residues: CASSNTSRTGSFNEKLFF.

This chain uses TRBV12-3 or TRBV12-4 with TRBJ2-7; TRBD1 might be the D (5 bases). The V gene lost 8 bases and the J gene lost 7 bases, with 15 bases spanning the gap. The CDR3 sequence is 12 residues long. In nucleotides, the CDR3 is TGTGCCAGCGGCCTCCAGGGTTATGAGCAGTACTTC. Amino acids: CASGLQGYEQYF.

The chain combines TRBV5-5 with TRBJ2-2; 8 bases agree with TRBD2. Germline V gene lookup returns CDR1 SGHKS and CDR2 YYEKEE (reference sequence). After removal of 3 bases from V and 7 bases from J, the junction contained 11 bases not matched to a gene. The CDR3 sequence is 16 residues long. The CDR3 sequence: CASSSPGTSKVGELFF. CDR3 nucleotides: TGTGCCAGCAGCTCCCCCGGGACTAGTAAGGTCGGGGAGCTGTTTTTT.

The rearrangement uses TRBV6-6 and TRBJ2-5; D possibly corresponds to TRBD2 (5 bases). The CDR3 runs to 15 residues. V lost 6 bases and J 3 bases, leaving 17 bases between the germline ends. Germline CDR1 reads MNHNY; CDR2 reads SVGAGI (reference sequence). CDR3 sequence reads: CASSQLRGEKETQYF. CDR3 DNA sequence: TGTGCCAGCAGCCAGCTTCGGGGAGAAAAAGAGACCCAGTACTTC.

This chain uses TRBV10-1 with TRBJ2-3; 14 bases agree with TRBD2. This CDR3 comprises 18 residues. CDR1 and CDR2 from the germline V gene are WNHNN and SYGVQD (reference sequence). The V and J ends lost 5 bases and 2 bases, in that order; junction bases with no gene match: 9. The CDR3 is CASSPKGTSGGLTDTQYF. CDR3 coding DNA: TGCGCCAGCAGTCCCAAAGGGACTAGCGGGGGCCTCACAGATACGCAGTATTTT.

Notes on this clone: An end of the junction differs from the germline gene, which may be a read error. The chain employs TRBV2 and TRBJ1-2, with D perhaps TRBD1 (5 bases). CDR1 is SNHLY, CDR2 FYNNEI, per germline. The CDR3 contains 16 residues. The CDR3 bases are TGTGCCAGCAGAGAAGCCAGGGAAGATCCGCGTTATGGCTACACCTTC. Translating it yields CASREAREDPRYGYTF.

The V gene is TRBV19, the J gene TRBJ1-1; a possible D gene is TRBD1 (6 bases). Germline V lookup: CDR1 LNHDA, CDR2 SQIVND (reference sequence). V gave up 4 bases and J gave up 1 base, with 10 bases separating them. This CDR3 spans 14 amino acids. In nucleotides, the CDR3 is TGTGCCAGTAGTAAACAGGGTAGGAACACTGAAGCTTTCTTT. Its protein product is CASSKQGRNTEAFF. Using reference TRBV19 and TRBJ1-1 for the parts outside the CDR3, the full variable domain is DGGITQSPKYLFRKEGQNVTLSCEQNLNHDAMYWYRQDPGQGLRLIYYSQIVNDFQKGDIAEGYSVSREKKESFPLTVTSAQKNPTAFYLCASSKQGRNTEAFFGQGTRLTVV.

The V and J genes are TRBV19 and TRBJ1-4, with 7 positions matching TRBD1. CDR1 is LNHDA and CDR2 is SQIVND in the germline V gene (reference sequence). The CDR3 is 15 amino acids. Germline trimming cut 7 bases from V and 8 bases from J; bases unmatched to any gene: 13. CDR3 coding DNA: TGTGCCAGTAAGGGGACAGCTGGGGGAAAAGAAAAACTGTTTTTT. Translated: CASKGTAGGKEKLFF.

V is TRBV19 and J is TRBJ1-2, with TRBD1 as a possible D gene (6 bases). The V gene lost 6 bases and the J gene lost 0 bases, with 17 bases spanning the gap. There are 16 residues in the CDR3. From germline, CDR1 is LNHDA and CDR2 SQIVND (reference sequence). DNA of the CDR3: TGTGCCAGTAGGAAGACAGGAAACGTAGCTAACTATGGCTACACCTTC. Translated, it gives CASRKTGNVANYGYTF.

The rearrangement uses TRBV5-4 and TRBJ2-7; the match to TRBD2 covers 12 bases. This CDR3 has 16 residues. The V gene end was trimmed by 5 bases and the J gene end by 4 bases; junction bases not matched to a gene: 10. Germline V CDR1 and CDR2: SGHNT, YYREEE (reference sequence). The CDR3 bases are TGTGCCAGCAGTACCGGGCTAGCGGGGGGGCCGTACGAGCAGTACTTC. Residues: CASSTGLAGGPYEQYF.

The chain joins TRBV28 to TRBJ1-2; no definite D call. From germline, CDR1 is MDHEN and CDR2 SYDVKM. V was pared by 1 base and J by 1 base, with 7 bases between. The CDR3 covers 14 residues. The CDR3 loop reads CASSLSPSNYGYTF. The CDR3 coding sequence is TGTGCCAGCAGTTTATCCCCCAGTAACTATGGCTACACCTTC.

Concerning this clone itself: A junction end diverges from the germline sequence, so it may reflect a read error. The chain uses TRBV6-6 and TRBJ2-7, with a tentative D call TRBD1 (6 bases). The CDR3 runs to 14 residues. The V gene's germline CDR1 is MNHNY and CDR2 SVGAGI (reference sequence). Written as DNA, the CDR3 is TGTGCCAGCAGCTACTCGACAGGTCCCGGCGAGCAGTACTTC. It codes for CASSYSTGPGEQYF.

The chain combines TRBV28 with TRBJ1-2; 7 bases align to TRBD1. The CDR3 runs 15 residues. J gave up 0 bases and V 8 bases, and 9 bases lay outside the gene matches. Germline V CDR1 and CDR2: MDHEN, SYDVKM. CDR3 protein: CASQVYGTANYGYTF. CDR3 nucleotides: TGTGCCAGCCAGGTCTATGGGACAGCTAACTATGGCTACACCTTC.

DNA of the CDR3: TGTGCCAGCAGCTCGGGGCGGGGACAGGGAGAAGAGACCCAGTACTTC. Translated: CASSSGRGQGEETQYF. This chain connects TRBV5-8 to TRBJ2-5; 9 nucleotides agree with TRBD1. CDR3 length equals 16 residues. Germline trimming cut 3 bases from V and 3 bases from J; bases unmatched to any gene: 9. Germline-derived CDR1 and CDR2 are SGHTS and YDEGEE.

This chain joins TRBV3-1 (or the pseudogene TRBV3-2) and TRBJ1-2; possible D gene TRBD1, 5 bases. CDR1 is LGHDT, CDR2 YNNKEL, per germline (reference sequence). This CDR3 region has 12 residues. V lost 4 bases and J 5 bases, leaving 8 bases between the germline ends. The CDR3 sequence: CASSPQGYGYTF. CDR3 in DNA: TGTGCCAGCAGCCCCCAGGGTTATGGCTACACCTTC.

The chain joins TRBV10-2 to TRBJ1-1; 7 bases are shared with TRBD1. Germline CDR1 is WSHSY and CDR2 is SAAADI. V shed 7 bases, J shed 4 bases, and the junction held 6 bases outside the gene matches. This CDR3 spans 13 amino acids. The chain's CDR3 is CASTMTGSTEAFF. The CDR3 DNA reads as TGCGCCAGCACCATGACAGGGAGCACTGAAGCTTTCTTT.

The CDR3 sequence is CSASEQGGYGYTF. The CDR3 DNA sequence: TGCAGTGCTAGTGAACAGGGCGGCTATGGCTACACCTTC. The V call is TRBV20-1, the J call TRBJ1-2; a possible D gene is TRBD1 (6 bases). This CDR3 spans 13 amino acids. Germline-derived CDR1 and CDR2 are DFQATT and SNEGSKA (reference sequence). V was shortened by 3 bases and J by 4 bases, with 12 bases between the two germline ends.